One and the same sample provided the 8 T cell receptor beta chains below, sequenced in a study of cytomegalovirus exposure and HLA in healthy donors (dated by TCRdb to 2015 to 2018). The library relied on the immunoSEQ multiplex PCR assay. For the multiplex PCR, a mixture combining 60 forward primers for TCR Vbeta segments and 13 reverse primers for TCR Jbeta segments was used. The source is immuneACCESS, and TCRdb retained only in-frame sequences with V and J called. Part of the clones is not carried over; for the studies checked, unresolved V genes explain less than half of this, and the remainder is unexplained. Within this sample are about 180,000 clones, with 60% to 80% of them counted one time only. Jointly, the top ten make up 6.3% of the sample. Material: PBMCs. These receptors all come from a man in his forties in good health and CMV-seropositive.

The chain has TRBV28 and TRBJ2-7; D gene uncertain. The length of the CDR3 is 13 residues. Trimming cost V 3 bases and J 1 base, with 7 bases left between them. Germline lookup yields CDR1 MDHEN and CDR2 SYDVKM. The CDR3 reads CASSLPGSYEQYF. The CDR3, as DNA: TGTGCCAGCAGTTTGCCAGGTTCCTACGAGCAGTACTTC.

V gene TRBV5-1 combines with J gene TRBJ2-3; the D gene is possibly TRBD2 (5 bases). Looked up from germline, CDR1 is SGHRS and CDR2 is YFSETQ. V was pared by 0 bases and J by 0 bases, with 8 bases between. This CDR3 comprises 15 residues. The chain's CDR3 is CASSLGSVSTDTQYF. The CDR3 bases are TGCGCCAGCAGCTTGGGTAGCGTAAGCACAGATACGCAGTATTTT.

This chain connects TRBV19 to TRBJ2-7; 11 bases match TRBD1. The germline V gene encodes CDR1 LNHDA and CDR2 SQIVND (reference sequence). V lost 5 bases, J lost 6 bases, and 3 bases stayed unmatched. The CDR3 loop spans 13 amino acids. This CDR3 is CASSLGTGGEQYF. The CDR3 DNA is TGTGCCAGTAGTCTGGGGACAGGGGGCGAGCAGTACTTC.

The V and J genes are TRBV2 and TRBJ1-4; 7 bases agree with TRBD1. This CDR3 has 13 residues. V shed 5 bases and J 6 bases; nucleotides not matched to a gene: 3. The germline V gene has CDR1 SNHLY and CDR2 FYNNEI. DNA of the CDR3: TGTGCCAGCAGTACTCAGGGGGATGAAAAACTGTTTTTT. Protein sequence: CASSTQGDEKLFF.

The chain employs TRBV11-3 and TRBJ2-1; D not certain. CDR1 is SGHNT and CDR2 is YENEEA in the germline V gene. The germline V and J ends were trimmed by 5 bases and 4 bases, with 15 bases remaining between them. This CDR3 spans 15 amino acids. The CDR3 protein is CASSDGDPAYNEQFF. The CDR3 region has the DNA TGTGCCAGCAGCGATGGAGACCCGGCTTACAATGAGCAGTTCTTC.

J is TRBJ2-7 and V is TRBV5-1; no firm D call. Trimming left V 0 bases short and J 0 bases short, with 10 bases between. The CDR3 length is 15 residues. Germline V lookup: CDR1 SGHRS, CDR2 YFSETQ. The CDR3 sequence: CASSLVAHSSYEQYF. The CDR3 coding sequence is TGCGCCAGCAGCTTGGTCGCGCATAGCTCCTACGAGCAGTACTTC.

This rearrangement joins TRBV7-8 to TRBJ1-1; D is undetermined. The germline CDR1 and CDR2 sequences are SGHVS and FQNEAQ. The CDR3 is 13 residues long. The V gene lost 0 bases and the J gene lost 4 bases, with 6 bases spanning the gap. Here the CDR3 DNA reads TGTGCCAGCAGCTTAGCGGAGGGCACTGAAGCTTTCTTT. Translated: CASSLAEGTEAFF.

The CDR3 DNA sequence: TGTGCCAGCAGCTCGACAGGTGGGAACACTGAAGCTTTCTTT. Translating it yields CASSSTGGNTEAFF. The chain is built from TRBV7-8 and TRBJ1-1; possibly TRBD1 for D (6 bases). The germline CDR1 and CDR2 sequences are SGHVS and FQNEAQ. This CDR3 is built from 14 residues. The germline V and J ends were trimmed by 4 bases and 1 base, with 10 bases remaining between them. The full variable domain, its missing parts supplied by reference TRBV7-8 and TRBJ1-1, is GAGVSQSPRYKVAKRGQDVALRCDPISGHVSLFWYQQALGQGPEFLTYFQNEAQLDKSGLPSDRFFAERPEGSVSTLKIQRTQQEDSAVYLCASSSTGGNTEAFFGQGTRLTVV.